A selection of T cell receptor beta chains follows, all from one sample in a study of blood T cell repertoires in COVID-19. The method was immunoSEQ multiplex PCR; TCRdb's version includes in-frame clones alone and lacks a portion of them. Of 250,000 to 350,000 clones listed, 80% to 90% are singletons. Sample: peripheral blood. The receptors stem from a woman aged 50 to 60 with COVID-19, enrolled during active disease. Both conserved end residues are part of each CDR3. A D gene is named only where the DNA matches it firmly. The listing skips clone size in some rows; elsewhere it reads once, few, many or a size class.

>-|-|TRBJ2-3|TRBV7-9
TGTGCCAGCAGCTTATTAGGCTCCAGGAGGACAGATACGCAGTATTTT
CASSLLGSRRTDTQYF
>-|TRBD2|TRBJ2-2|TRBV11-3
TGTGCCAGCACATGGGAGGGTGGGACCGGGGAGCTGTTTTTT
CASTWEGGTGELFF
>-|TRBD1|TRBJ1-1|TRBV11-3
TGTGCCAGCAGCTTAGAAGGGACAGCTGAAGCTTTCTTT
CASSLEGTAEAFF
>-|-|TRBJ1-6|TRBV6-5
TGTGCCAGCAGTTACTCGCGGGGGACACCCCTCCACTTT
CASSYSRGTPLHF
>-|TRBD1|TRBJ1-3|TRBV7-3
TGTGCCAGCATTTTAAAAGTTGGACAGGGGAGCTCTGGAAACACCATATATTTT
CASILKVGQGSSGNTIYF
>-|TRBD2|TRBJ2-1|TRBV9
TGTGCCAGCAGCGTGTCTATTTGGGGGACTAGCGGGAGAGAGCAGTTCTTC
CASSVSIWGTSGREQFF
>-|-|TRBJ2-5|TRBV3-1/TRBV3-2
TGTGCCAGCAGCCAAGGGGGACTCCCCGTAGAGACCCAGTACTTC
CASSQGGLPVETQYF
>-|-|TRBJ2-1|TRBV11-2
TGTGCCAGCAGCTGGCGGAGGGGGCAGGGAGCCTACAATGAGCAGTTCTTC
CASSWRRGQGAYNEQFF
>once|TRBD1|TRBJ2-3|TRBV9
TGTGCCAGCAGCGTTTGGACAGGATCCACAGATACGCAGTATTTT
CASSVWTGSTDTQYF
>-|-|TRBJ2-5|TRBV7-6
TGTGCCAGCAGCCCTAGCGAAGAGACCCAGTACTTC
CASSPSEETQYF
>-|TRBD1|TRBJ2-1|TRBV5-6
TGTGCCAGCAGCTCCCGGGACAGGGGATACAATGAGCAGTTCTTC
CASSSRDRGYNEQFF
>-|TRBD1|TRBJ2-3|TRBV4-1
TGCGCCAGCAGTCCTCCGGGACAGGGAACAGATACGCAGTATTTT
CASSPPGQGTDTQYF
>-|-|TRBJ2-7|TRBV5-1
TGCGCCAGCAGCTTCCCCCTTATAGGTGGGAGCGAGCAGTACTTC
CASSFPLIGGSEQYF
>-|-|TRBJ2-2|TRBV2
TGTGCCAGCAAAGGGGGAGTGGCCACCGGGGAGCTGTTTTTT
CASKGGVATGELFF
>-|-|TRBJ2-4|TRBV10-3
TGTGCCATCAGTGAGTTTGGCTCGGGAAGTACGGACAAAAACATTCAGTACTTC
CAISEFGSGSTDKNIQYF
>-|-|TRBJ2-1|TRBV5-6
TGTGCCAGCAGCGTGGGGGCAACCAATGAGCAGTTCTTC
CASSVGATNEQFF
>-|TRBD2|TRBJ2-3|TRBV3-1/TRBV3-2
TGTGCCAGCAGCCAAGTAGCGGGAGGCCTTTACAGCACAGATACGCAGTATTTT
CASSQVAGGLYSTDTQYF
>-|TRBD2|TRBJ2-3|TRBV18
TGTGCCAGCTCACAGGGACTAGCGGGAGCTGGAGATACGCAGTATTTT
CASSQGLAGAGDTQYF
>-|TRBD2|TRBJ2-7|TRBV3-1/TRBV3-2
TGTGCCAGCGGTAGCGGGAAAAGCTACGAGCAGTACTTC
CASGSGKSYEQYF
>-|TRBD2|TRBJ2-5|TRBV18
TGTGCCAGCTCACCATCGCTAGCGGGAGGCGAGGTGACCCAGTACTTC
CASSPSLAGGEVTQYF
>-|-|TRBJ2-7|TRBV3-1/TRBV3-2
TGTGCCAGCAGCCAATTAGACAGCTACGAGCAGTACTTC
CASSQLDSYEQYF
>-|TRBD1|TRBJ1-2|TRBV19
TGTGCCAGTAGTATAACGGGACAGCAAATCTATGGCTACACCTTC
CASSITGQQIYGYTF
>-|-|TRBJ2-2|TRBV6-5
TGTGCCAGCAGCAGTTTTTACACCGGGGAGCTGTTTTTT
CASSSFYTGELFF
>once|-|TRBJ1-3|TRBV14
TGTGCCAGCAGCCATGAAGGACAGCCCTACTCTGGAAACACCATATATTTT
CASSHEGQPYSGNTIYF
>-|-|TRBJ2-1|TRBV12-3/TRBV12-4
TGTGCCAGCAGGGCCCAGGGGTCCAATGAGCAGTTCTTC
CASRAQGSNEQFF
>-|TRBD2|TRBJ2-1|TRBV27
TGTGCCAGTAAGGGGGGGAGCGGGAGCTACAATGAGCAGTTCTTC
CASKGGSGSYNEQFF
>-|-|TRBJ2-3|TRBV7-9
TGTGCCAGCAGCATAAGCCGGGTTACTACAGATACGCAGTATTTT
CASSISRVTTDTQYF
>-|TRBD1|TRBJ1-6|TRBV6-2/TRBV6-3
TGTGCCAGCAGTTACCGGGACAGGGTTGGATCACCCCTCCACTTT
CASSYRDRVGSPLHF
>-|TRBD2|TRBJ2-7|TRBV5-4
TGTGCCAGCAGCGCCGGGACTAGCGGGAGTTTTTTTCATGAGCAGTACTTC
CASSAGTSGSFFHEQYF
>-|-|TRBJ1-1|TRBV29-1
TGCAGCGTTGGGTTTCGAGCAATGGACACTGAAGCTTTCTTT
CSVGFRAMDTEAFF
>-|TRBD1|TRBJ1-2|TRBV5-4
TGTGCCAGCAGCAAGGCCACAGGGGGTCTAGGCTACACCTTC
CASSKATGGLGYTF
>-|TRBD2|TRBJ2-2|TRBV5-1
TGCGCCAGCAGCTTGGGCGGGAGGCGCGGGGAGCTGTTTTTT
CASSLGGRRGELFF
>-|-|TRBJ1-1|TRBV18
TGTGCCAGCTCAACCACCCCAGGGGCGAACACTGAAGCTTTCTTT
CASSTTPGANTEAFF
>-|-|TRBJ1-4|TRBV2
TGTGCCAGCAGTCATGGGGGGGCTTATTCGGGAAAACTGTTTTTT
CASSHGGAYSGKLFF
>-|-|TRBJ2-3|TRBV24-1
TGTGCCACCAGTGGGGCGTCGGATACGCAGTATTTT
CATSGASDTQYF
>-|TRBD1|TRBJ2-7|TRBV15
TGTGCCACCAGCAGAGGGACAGGATTGTCCTACGAGCAGTACTTC
CATSRGTGLSYEQYF
>-|TRBD1|TRBJ2-1|TRBV15
TGTGCCACCAGCAGAGTGTTAGGGGGCAAGGGCAATGAGCAGTTCTTC
CATSRVLGGKGNEQFF
>-|TRBD1|TRBJ2-1|TRBV27
TGTGCCAGCAGTTTCCAGGGGGCGCGGTTCTTC
CASSFQGARFF
>-|TRBD2|TRBJ2-5|TRBV5-4
TGTGCCAGCAGCTTGGCGCTAGCGGGAGGCCCAGAGACCCAGTACTTC
CASSLALAGGPETQYF
>-|TRBD2|TRBJ2-1|TRBV6-1
TGTGCCAGCAGTGGCCAGTCTAGCGGGATTCGCTCCTACAATGAGCAGTTCTTC
CASSGQSSGIRSYNEQFF
>-|TRBD1|TRBJ2-2|TRBV5-1
TGCGCCAGCAGCTTGGGACAGGGGGCGGACGGGGAGCTGTTTTTT
CASSLGQGADGELFF
>-|-|TRBJ2-1|TRBV7-2
TGTGCCAGCAGTCTGGCGTGGGGCGCCAATGAGCAGTTCTTC
CASSLAWGANEQFF
>-|TRBD1|TRBJ2-5|TRBV7-3
TGTGCCAGCAGCTCCGGGACAGGGAGACAAGAGACCCAGTACTTC
CASSSGTGRQETQYF
>-|TRBD1|TRBJ2-1|TRBV28
TGTGCCAGCAGTACCTCCGCCAGTGGACAGGGGTCCTACAATGAGCAGTTCTTC
CASSTSASGQGSYNEQFF
>few|-|TRBJ1-6|TRBV6-4
TGTGCCACCTCCCGAGCGGAAAATTCGCCCCTCCACTTT
CATSRAENSPLHF
>-|TRBD1|TRBJ1-4|TRBV5-1
TGCGCCAGCACCTATACAGGGGGCCGTGAAAAACTGTTTTTT
CASTYTGGREKLFF
>-|TRBD1|TRBJ2-1|TRBV11-3
TGTGCCAGCAGCGCTCGGACAGGGTCCTACAATGAGCAGTTCTTC
CASSARTGSYNEQFF
>-|-|TRBJ2-1|TRBV7-6
TGTGCCAGCAGCGGCAGGGGATTCAATGAGCAGTTCTTC
CASSGRGFNEQFF
>-|-|TRBJ1-1|TRBV6-2/TRBV6-3
TGTGCCAGCAGTTACACAACACATCTGAACACTGAAGCTTTCTTT
CASSYTTHLNTEAFF
>-|TRBD2|TRBJ2-3|TRBV7-8
TGTGCCAGCAGCTTCGCTACGACTAGCGGATCTAGCACAGATACGCAGTATTTT
CASSFATTSGSSTDTQYF
>-|TRBD2|TRBJ2-1|TRBV11-2
TGTGCCAGCAGAAAGGGAGGGGCCCTCTACAATGAGCAGTTCTTC
CASRKGGALYNEQFF
>-|TRBD2|TRBJ2-3|TRBV7-2
TGTGCCAGCAGCCCCAGGCGACTAGCGGGAGTGGCCAACACAGATACGCAGTATTTT
CASSPRRLAGVANTDTQYF
>once|TRBD1|TRBJ2-7|TRBV5-1
TGCGCCAGCAGCGGCGCCGGGACAGGGGCTTACGAGCAGTACTTC
CASSGAGTGAYEQYF
>few|-|TRBJ2-7|TRBV6-1
TGTGCCAGCAGTGAGGCTCTGACAGCGACCTACGAGCAGTACTTC
CASSEALTATYEQYF